The sequence of this TCR beta chain was determined in a study of blood T cell repertoires in COVID-19. Membership in each cohort depended on participant-reported clinical history. The CDR3 extends over 15 amino acids. The V segment lost 4 bases and the J segment 7 bases; nucleotides outside the gene matches: 5. Germline CDR1 LGHDT, CDR2 YNNKEL (reference sequence). In the authors' workflow: Counts of nucleated cells, estimated from reference gene primer amplification, were obtained. Assay used: immunoSEQ multiplex PCR; TCRdb lists only in-frame clones, some missing. D and trimming come from the DNA, and the V and J calls and clone size come from that table. Of approximately 250,000 clones listed, 70% to 90% are singletons.

This TCR was sampled from a young woman with acute COVID-19. Sequencing was performed on PBMCs or T cells enriched from blood (not recorded which). The chain is built from TRBV3-1 (or the pseudogene TRBV3-2) and TRBJ2-1, with 12 bases aligning to TRBD2. The CDR3 DNA reads TGTGCCAGCAGCCTGACTAGCGGGAGACGAAATGAGCAGTTCTTC. Translated, it gives CASSLTSGRRNEQFF.